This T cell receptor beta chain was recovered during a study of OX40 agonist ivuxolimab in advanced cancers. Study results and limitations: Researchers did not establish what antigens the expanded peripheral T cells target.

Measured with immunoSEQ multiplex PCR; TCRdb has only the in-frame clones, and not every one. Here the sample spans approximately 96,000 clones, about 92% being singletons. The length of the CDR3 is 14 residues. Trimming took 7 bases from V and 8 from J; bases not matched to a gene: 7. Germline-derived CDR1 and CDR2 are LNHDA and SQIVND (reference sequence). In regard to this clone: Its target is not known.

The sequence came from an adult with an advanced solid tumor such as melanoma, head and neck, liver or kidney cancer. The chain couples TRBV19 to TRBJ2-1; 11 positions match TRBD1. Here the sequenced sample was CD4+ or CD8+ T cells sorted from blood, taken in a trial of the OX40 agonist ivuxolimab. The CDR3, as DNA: TGTGCCAGTAAACGGACAGGGGGCATCGATGAGCAGTTCTTC. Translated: CASKRTGGIDEQFF.